This TCR beta chain came from a study of blood T cell repertoires in COVID-19. All enrollees were about 18 to 90 years old and from approximately 25 US areas. Each participant's cohort was designated according to participant-reported clinical history. The CDR3 has 14 amino acids. The trim removed 0 bases at V and 3 bases at J, leaving 1 base unmatched. Germline values: CDR1 MDHEN, CDR2 SYDVKM. Per the study methods: From reference gene primer amplification, estimates of nucleated cell counts were derived. TCRdb's table, derived via immunoSEQ multiplex PCR, lists solely in-frame clones and lacks some. V, J and clone size are those of that table, while D and trimming were read from the DNA. In the table there are fewer than 250,000 clones, roughly 85% of which are singletons. The table lists this clone with a few counts.

This rearrangement joins TRBV28 to TRBJ1-2; TRBD1 matches 7 bases. The clonotype was recovered from a woman aged 40 to 49 who had been exposed to COVID-19. The sequenced sample was PBMCs or T cells enriched from blood (not recorded which). CDR3 protein: CASSLWGTDYGYTF. For the CDR3, the DNA is TGTGCCAGCAGTTTATGGGGGACAGACTATGGCTACACCTTC.